Here is one T cell receptor beta chain with its context. Its matching antigen is unknown. The CDR3 loop spans 14 amino acids. Germline assignment: CDR1 MDHEN and CDR2 SYDVKM. Deletions cut 5 bases from V and 8 bases from J, with 16 bases between. Produced via immunoSEQ multiplex PCR; TCRdb's table is partial and in-frame only. The data show about 120,000 clones, approximately 90% seen once. The data are from a study of T cell responses to AZD1222 COVID-19 vaccine. Whole-study results and caveats: Along spike, vaccine-associated CD4 TCRs were found throughout, with dominance at 160-218 and 743-854. Only five to seven AZD1222 recipients tested seropositive at baseline.

The input for sequencing was peripheral blood, taken on day 0 of AZD1222 vaccination. This sequence originates from an adult in good health. The genes are TRBV28 and TRBJ1-5, with D possibly matching TRBD1 (5 bases). The CDR3: CASSGDVSFEPQHF. CDR3 coding DNA: TGTGCCAGCAGTGGGGACGTAAGTTTCGAGCCCCAGCATTTT.